This TCR beta chain originates from a study of T cell repertoires in cytomegalovirus infection. Turning to the study itself: TCR beta signatures that were public indicated CMV infection and matching HLA type. General study points: The study identified carriers of CMV plus the relevant HLA from cumulative public TCR beta family frequency. Ex vivo responses were dominated by HLA-C-restricted CMV-specific TCR beta clonotypes.

CDR3 length: 13 residues. Trimming shortened V by 6 bases and J by 6 bases, and 12 bases separated the two germline ends. Germline V lookup: CDR1 MDHEN, CDR2 SYDVKM. Comment on this clonotype: What it binds is unknown.

MiXCR, applied by TCRdb to the reads, yields one record per CDR3 protein. Of about 490,000 distinct CDR3 sequences listed, 26% were seen once; the top ten hold around 14%. This TCR came from a human donor in good health (CMV status not recorded). Some clones in this sample may be carry-over from other donors' samples. The material sequenced was PBMCs. The V gene is TRBV28, the J gene TRBJ2-1; D is unresolved. CDR3 DNA: TGTGCCAGCAGGTCAGCTCTCTCCAATGAGCAGTTCTTC. It encodes CASRSALSNEQFF.